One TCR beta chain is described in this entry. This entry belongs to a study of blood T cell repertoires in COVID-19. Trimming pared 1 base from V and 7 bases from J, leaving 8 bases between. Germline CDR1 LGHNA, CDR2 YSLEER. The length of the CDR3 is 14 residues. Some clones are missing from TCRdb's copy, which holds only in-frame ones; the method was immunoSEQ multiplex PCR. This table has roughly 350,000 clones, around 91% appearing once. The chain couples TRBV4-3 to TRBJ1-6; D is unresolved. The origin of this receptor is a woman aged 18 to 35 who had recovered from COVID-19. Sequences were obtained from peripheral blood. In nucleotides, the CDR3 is TGCGCCAGCAGCCAAGTCCGTCGGAATTCACCCCTCCACTTT. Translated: CASSQVRRNSPLHF.